Described below is a single TCR beta chain sequence and its context. The target of this receptor is not known. Base quality data are lacking; no much larger clone is found one base away. The source of the sample is a study of blood T cell repertoires in COVID-19 (dated by TCRdb to the early 2020s). At the level of the whole study: Samples covering the acute and convalescent phases of COVID-19 were provided by collaborators in the United States, Italy and Spain. Where available, HLA class I and class II types were taken from metadata supplied by the sample provider and were not determined by assay-based typing. Samples were obtained from the ongoing ImmuneRACE study (first 160 participants) and from 950 to 1,500 subjects provided by 6 global collaborators. The sample metadata nearly always contained a de-identified subject ID, COVID-19 status, age in years and sex. Deeply sampled blood TCRbeta repertoires from subjects exposed to, actively infected with, or recovered from COVID-19 were included in the dataset. The material from the prospective study consisted of cDNA or gDNA derived from T cells, B-cell-depleted T cells, or PBMCs. A freely available public database, intended as a resource for researchers studying the immune response to SARS-CoV-2, is where the repertoires were released. Overall results and qualifications from the work: How much clinical and demographic metadata was included differed by source and by participant, and the metadata was provided uncurated.

Each collaborating institution followed its own protocols to collect whole blood in K2EDTA tubes. For TCRbeta analysis, collaborators shipped samples in one of three forms: frozen whole blood, isolated PBMCs, or DNA extracted from either of those sample types. The CDR3, cysteine through phenylalanine, is 17 amino acids long. CDR3 DNA only is kept here, 51 bases in frame from base 1. Trimming takes 4 bases off V and 4 bases off J; junction bases not matched to a gene: 9. The germline V gene yields SGDLS for CDR1 and YYNGEE for CDR2. The immunoSEQ Assay, a bias-controlled multiplex PCR, was used to amplify TCRbeta CDR3 regions from genomic DNA. In the source study's methods: The number of nucleated cells in each sample was estimated from the amplification of reference gene primers within the assay. To quantify the absolute abundance of each unique TCRbeta CDR3 rearrangement, sequence reads were collapsed and filtered. For each sample, productive Simpson clonality was calculated as the square root of Simpson's diversity index over productive rearrangements. Imported from immuneACCESS, the table was reduced by TCRdb to in-frame sequences with V and J called. These copies leave out some clones; in studies compared against another copy, an unresolved V gene accounts for under half, and the cause of the remainder is not known. The V and J calls and clone size come from that table; D and trimming were worked out from the DNA. The sample records about 73,000 clones, roughly four fifths of which are singletons. 3.5% to 5% of the sample is held by the ten biggest clonotypes.

The TCR comes from a woman aged 60-75 years with acute or convalescent COVID-19. The sample was peripheral blood. Rearrangement joined TRBV9 to TRBJ2-5; 14 bases in between match TRBD2. CDR3 sequence: CASSSGGLAGVGETQYF. The DNA reads TGTGCCAGCAGCTCCGGGGGACTAGCGGGAGTAGGAGAGACCCAGTACTTC.